This T cell receptor beta chain was sequenced for a study of blood T cell repertoires in COVID-19. Those enrolled, adults aged roughly 18 to 100 years, came from about two dozen US areas. Trimming took 4 bases from V and 6 from J, leaving 15 bases between them. CDR3 length equals 15 residues. Germline CDR1 LGHNA, CDR2 YSLEER. Data came from immunoSEQ multiplex PCR; TCRdb stores just in-frame clones and leaves some out. The table records 300,000 to 400,000 clones, 90% of them present only once. The TCR comes from a woman aged 30 to 39 who had been exposed to COVID-19. Sequenced sample: PBMCs or T cells enriched from blood (not recorded which). The V call is TRBV4-3, the J call TRBJ1-4; D may be TRBD1 (6 bases). The CDR3 spells CASSRHPAGDEKLFF. CDR3 nucleotides: TGCGCCAGCAGCCGCCACCCAGCAGGGGATGAAAAACTGTTTTTT.